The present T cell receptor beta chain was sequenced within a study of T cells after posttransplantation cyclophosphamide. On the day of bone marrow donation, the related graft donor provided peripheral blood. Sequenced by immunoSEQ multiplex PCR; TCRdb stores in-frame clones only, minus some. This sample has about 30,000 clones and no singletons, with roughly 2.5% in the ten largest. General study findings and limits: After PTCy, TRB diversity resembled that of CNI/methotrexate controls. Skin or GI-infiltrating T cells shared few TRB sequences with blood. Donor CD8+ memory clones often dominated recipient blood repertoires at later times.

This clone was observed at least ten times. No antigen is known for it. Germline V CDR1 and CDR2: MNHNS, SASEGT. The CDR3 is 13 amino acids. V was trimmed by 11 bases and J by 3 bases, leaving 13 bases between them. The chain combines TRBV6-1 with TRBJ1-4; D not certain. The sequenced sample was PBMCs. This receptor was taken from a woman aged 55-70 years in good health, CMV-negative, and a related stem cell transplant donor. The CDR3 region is CAGKRTSNEKLFF. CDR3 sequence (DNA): TGTGCCGGAAAGCGGACGTCTAATGAAAAACTGTTTTTT.